This passage covers 9 T cell receptor beta chains from one sample sequenced in a study of molecular identifiers for immune sequencing clone quantification. TCRdb analysed the PCR reads with MiXCR anew, one entry per CDR3 protein. The table shows over 600,000 distinct CDR3 sequences, with about 20% occurring only once. Input material: naive CD8+ T cells from blood, with Jurkat cell RNA spiked in. The subset: FACS-sorted CD8+CD4-CCR7+CD45RA+ naive T cells. These receptors came from a human donor in good health. Some libraries in this study had Jurkat cell RNA spiked in.

The chain employs TRBV19 and TRBJ1-1; 10 bases are shared with TRBD1. The CDR3 is made up of 14 amino acids. Germline V gene sequence: CDR1 LNHDA, CDR2 SQIVND (reference sequence). The V gene end was trimmed by 3 bases and the J gene end by 10 bases; junction bases not matched to a gene: 8. The CDR3 DNA follows: TGTGCCAGTAGTATGGGGACAGGGGCTTCTAGAGCTTTCTTT. Its translation is CASSMGTGASRAFF.

This clonotype was detected ten times or more. The rearrangement uses TRBV24-1 and TRBJ2-7, with TRBD2 as a possible D gene (5 bases). The CDR3 runs 11 residues. Trimming took 5 bases from V and 7 from J, leaving 8 bases between them. Germline loops: CDR1 KGHDR, CDR2 SFDVKD. CDR3: CATSGRGEQYF. Here the CDR3 DNA reads TGTGCCACCAGTGGCCGGGGTGAGCAGTACTTC.

Many counts were recorded for this clonotype. The V gene is TRBV20-1, the J gene TRBJ2-7; D is undetermined. The CDR3 consists of 14 residues. Trimming took 4 bases from V and 4 from J, leaving 17 bases between them. CDR1 DFQATT and CDR2 SNEGSKA come from the germline V gene (reference sequence). The CDR3, as DNA: TGCAGTGCTACTGACACTTCTTTCGGTTACGAGCAGTACTTC. It encodes CSATDTSFGYEQYF.

Regarding this clonotype: The germline gene is not matched at one end of the junction; a read error may be the cause. The genes are TRBV12-3 or TRBV12-4 and TRBJ2-7, with 8 bases that match TRBD1. The CDR3 extends over 16 amino acids. The CDR3 coding sequence is TGTGCCAGCAGTCTAGGAGGACAGGGTGGTTTCTACGAGCGGTACTTC. The encoded protein is CASSLGGQGGFYERYF.

For this clonotype: A read error is possible here, since a much larger clone lies one base away. The chain uses TRBV18 and TRBJ2-7; 7 bases align to TRBD2. The CDR3 runs 15 residues. Germline V gives CDR1 KGHSH, CDR2 LQKENI. The CDR3 bases are TGTGCCGGCTCACCCAGGGAGGGGTACTACTACGAGCAGTACTTC. Translation gives CAGSPREGYYYEQYF.

In the case of this clonotype: This may be a read error, as it is one base from a much larger clone. This chain links TRBV20-1 with TRBJ1-1; D uncertain. V was trimmed by 3 bases and J by 1 base, leaving 9 bases between them. In germline, CDR1 is DFQATT, CDR2 SNEGSKA (reference sequence). The CDR3 has 13 residues. CDR3 in amino acids: CSASCTGNTEAFF. The CDR3 nucleotides read TGCAGTGCTAGTTGTACGGGGAACACTGAAGCTTTCTTT.

This clonotype was found many times. This chain uses TRBV20-1 with TRBJ1-4; no firm D call. Germline assignment: CDR1 DFQATT and CDR2 SNEGSKA (reference sequence). The germline V and J ends were trimmed by 3 bases and 0 bases, with 5 bases remaining between them. This CDR3 spans 13 amino acids. CDR3 residues: CSARTPTNEKLFF. DNA for the CDR3: TGCAGTGCTAGGACACCAACTAATGAAAAACTGTTTTTT.

This clonotype was found once. A much bigger clone sits one base away, suggesting this may be a read error. This chain links TRBV5-8 with TRBJ2-3, with D maybe TRBD1 (6 bases). The V and J ends lost 1 base and 4 bases respectively, with 16 bases between them. CDR3 length equals 16 residues. The germline V gene encodes CDR1 SGHTS and CDR2 YDEGEE. The CDR3 is CASSLPQGLYADTQYF. CDR3 DNA: TGTGCCAGCAGCTTGCCCCAGGGGCTTTACGCAGATACGCAGTATTTT.

This clonotype has ten or more counts. V usage is TRBV4-1 and J usage is TRBJ2-2; TRBD2 agrees at 9 bases. With 4 bases clipped from V and 5 bases from J, the junction kept 11 bases outside the gene matches. The CDR3 has 17 amino acids. CDR1 MGHRA and CDR2 YSYEKL come from the germline V gene. The CDR3 region has the DNA TGCGCCAGCAGCCTTGCGCCGGGACTAGCAGGAACCGGGGAGCTGTTTTTT. Its protein is CASSLAPGLAGTGELFF.